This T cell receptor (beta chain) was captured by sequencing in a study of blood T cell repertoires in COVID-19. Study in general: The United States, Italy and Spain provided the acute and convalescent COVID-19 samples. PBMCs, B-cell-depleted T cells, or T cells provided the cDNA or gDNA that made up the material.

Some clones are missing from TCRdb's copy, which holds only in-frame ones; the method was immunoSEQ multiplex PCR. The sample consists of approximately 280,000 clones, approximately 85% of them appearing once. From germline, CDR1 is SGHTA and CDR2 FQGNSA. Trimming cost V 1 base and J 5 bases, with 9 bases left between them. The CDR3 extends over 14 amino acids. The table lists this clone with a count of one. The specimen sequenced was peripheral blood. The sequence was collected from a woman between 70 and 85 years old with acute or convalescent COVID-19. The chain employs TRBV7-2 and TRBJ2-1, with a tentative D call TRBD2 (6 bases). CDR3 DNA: TGTGCCAGCAGCTTAGTGTCGGGGGACAATGAGCAGTTCTTC. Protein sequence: CASSLVSGDNEQFF.